This T cell receptor (beta chain) is drawn from a study of T cell responses to AZD1222 COVID-19 vaccine. This clone has a handful of counts. Profiling relied on immunoSEQ multiplex PCR, and the TCRdb table lists in-frame clones only, not all of them. Seen here are roughly 250,000 clones, more than 85% observed once, and the top ten hold roughly 0.51%. This receptor was obtained from an adult in good health. The specimen was peripheral blood, collected on day 0 of AZD1222 vaccination.

The CDR3 region is CASGIGEQFF. The CDR3 nucleotides read TGTGCCAGCGGCATTGGTGAGCAGTTCTTC. The gene calls are TRBV7-9 and TRBJ2-1, with D unclear. V was shortened by 8 bases and J by 9 bases, with 8 bases between the two germline ends. The length of the CDR3 is 10 residues. CDR1 SEHNR and CDR2 FQNEAQ come from the germline V gene (reference sequence).